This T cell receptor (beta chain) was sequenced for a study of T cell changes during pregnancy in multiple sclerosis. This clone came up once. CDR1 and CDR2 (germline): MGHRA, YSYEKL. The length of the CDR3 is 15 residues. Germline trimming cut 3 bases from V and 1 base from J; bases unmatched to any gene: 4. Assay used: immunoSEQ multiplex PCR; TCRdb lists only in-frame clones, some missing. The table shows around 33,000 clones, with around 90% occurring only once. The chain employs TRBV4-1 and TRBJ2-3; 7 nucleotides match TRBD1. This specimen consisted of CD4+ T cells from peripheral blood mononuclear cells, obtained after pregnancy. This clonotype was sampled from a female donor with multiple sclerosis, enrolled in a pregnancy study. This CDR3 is CASSQRTGGTDTQYF. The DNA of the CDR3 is TGCGCCAGCAGCCAGCGGACAGGTGGCACAGATACGCAGTATTTT.